Listed below are T cell receptor beta chains from one sample, sequenced in a study of blood T cell repertoires in COVID-19. Sequenced by immunoSEQ multiplex PCR; TCRdb stores in-frame clones only, minus some. The sample includes some 120,000 clones, 80% to 85% of them seen just once. The sequenced material came from peripheral blood. The receptors were gathered from a woman aged 30 to 39 who had recovered from COVID-19. The CDR3 runs from the conserved cysteine through the conserved F or W. The order of the fields is J gene, D gene, clone size, CDR3 length, V gene, CDR3 protein, CDR3 DNA. A D gene is named only where the DNA matches it firmly. Clone size is stated in some rows and not others, as once, few, many or a class when expanded.

j_gene: TRBJ2-7
d_gene: TRBD1
abundance: once
len: 18
v_gene: TRBV6-1
CDR3aa: CASSEWVKTGLDLYEQYF
CDR3nt: TGTGCCAGCAGTGAGTGGGTCAAGACAGGGTTGGACCTCTACGAGCAGTACTTC

j_gene: TRBJ2-7
d_gene: TRBD2
abundance: NA
len: 14
v_gene: TRBV6-5
CDR3aa: CASSYSRVAGPQYF
CDR3nt: TGTGCCAGCAGTTACAGTAGGGTAGCGGGACCCCAGTACTTC

j_gene: TRBJ2-2
d_gene: NA
abundance: NA
len: 12
v_gene: TRBV13
CDR3aa: CASSLLSGELFF
CDR3nt: TGTGCCAGCAGCTTATTATCCGGGGAGCTGTTTTTT

j_gene: TRBJ2-5
d_gene: NA
abundance: NA
len: 11
v_gene: TRBV7-7
CDR3aa: CASSPFQTQYF
CDR3nt: TGTGCTAGCAGCCCATTCCAGACCCAGTACTTC

j_gene: TRBJ1-2
d_gene: TRBD1
abundance: NA
len: 16
v_gene: TRBV29-1
CDR3aa: CSVERPGTGTNYGYTF
CDR3nt: TGCAGCGTTGAACGACCCGGGACAGGGACCAACTATGGCTACACCTTC

j_gene: TRBJ2-1
d_gene: TRBD2
abundance: NA
len: 16
v_gene: TRBV7-3
CDR3aa: CASSLTSGGLRNEQFF
CDR3nt: TGTGCCAGCAGCTTAACCAGCGGGGGCCTCAGGAATGAGCAGTTCTTC

j_gene: TRBJ1-5
d_gene: NA
abundance: NA
len: 15
v_gene: TRBV6-6
CDR3aa: CASSYSSGTNQPQHF
CDR3nt: TGTGCCAGCAGTTACTCGAGCGGTACCAATCAGCCCCAGCATTTT

j_gene: TRBJ1-1
d_gene: NA
abundance: NA
len: 13
v_gene: TRBV12-3/TRBV12-4
CDR3aa: CASSLNRNTEAFF
CDR3nt: TGTGCCAGCAGTTTAAACAGGAACACTGAAGCTTTCTTT

j_gene: TRBJ2-7
d_gene: NA
abundance: NA
len: 14
v_gene: TRBV19
CDR3aa: CASSIERGHHEQYF
CDR3nt: TGTGCCAGTAGTATAGAAAGGGGACACCACGAGCAGTACTTC

j_gene: TRBJ2-1
d_gene: NA
abundance: NA
len: 14
v_gene: TRBV20-1
CDR3aa: CSASWRRSYNEQFF
CDR3nt: TGCAGTGCCAGTTGGAGGCGCTCCTACAATGAGCAGTTCTTC

j_gene: TRBJ1-1
d_gene: NA
abundance: NA
len: 13
v_gene: TRBV12-3/TRBV12-4
CDR3aa: CASSAGTHTEAFF
CDR3nt: TGTGCCAGCAGCGCCGGGACACACACTGAAGCTTTCTTT

j_gene: TRBJ2-7
d_gene: TRBD2
abundance: NA
len: 14
v_gene: TRBV2
CDR3aa: CASTIAGTLYEQYF
CDR3nt: TGTGCCAGCACCATAGCGGGAACACTCTACGAGCAGTACTTC

j_gene: TRBJ1-2
d_gene: NA
abundance: NA
len: 14
v_gene: TRBV14
CDR3aa: CASSQEFSRVGYTF
CDR3nt: TGTGCCAGCAGCCAAGAGTTTTCCAGGGTTGGCTACACCTTC

j_gene: TRBJ1-3
d_gene: NA
abundance: NA
len: 15
v_gene: TRBV14
CDR3aa: CASSQRERSGNTIYF
CDR3nt: TGTGCCAGCAGCCAACGAGAACGCTCTGGAAACACCATATATTTT

j_gene: TRBJ1-1
d_gene: NA
abundance: once
len: 14
v_gene: TRBV2
CDR3aa: CASNEPIGNTEAFF
CDR3nt: TGTGCCAGCAACGAACCGATCGGGAACACTGAAGCTTTCTTT

j_gene: TRBJ2-1
d_gene: TRBD1
abundance: NA
len: 15
v_gene: TRBV29-1
CDR3aa: CSVGLGQGSYNEQFF
CDR3nt: TGCAGCGTTGGCCTGGGACAGGGAAGTTACAATGAGCAGTTCTTC

j_gene: TRBJ2-1
d_gene: TRBD2
abundance: NA
len: 15
v_gene: TRBV5-1
CDR3aa: CASSLELANYNEQFF
CDR3nt: TGCGCCAGCAGCTTGGAACTAGCGAACTACAATGAGCAGTTCTTC

j_gene: TRBJ2-3
d_gene: TRBD1
abundance: NA
len: 14
v_gene: TRBV3-1/TRBV3-2
CDR3aa: CASSQRTGPDTQYF
CDR3nt: TGTGCCAGCAGCCAAAGGACAGGGCCAGATACGCAGTATTTT

j_gene: TRBJ1-1
d_gene: NA
abundance: NA
len: 15
v_gene: TRBV4-1
CDR3aa: CASSQETSVNTEAFF
CDR3nt: TGCGCCAGCAGCCAAGAAACCAGTGTGAACACTGAAGCTTTCTTT

j_gene: TRBJ1-2
d_gene: NA
abundance: NA
len: 15
v_gene: TRBV28
CDR3aa: CASTIPERGGYGYTF
CDR3nt: TGTGCCAGCACCATTCCCGAACGGGGTGGCTATGGCTACACCTTC

j_gene: TRBJ2-6
d_gene: TRBD1
abundance: NA
len: 14
v_gene: TRBV29-1
CDR3aa: CSEGQGSGANVLTF
CDR3nt: TGCAGCGAGGGACAGGGCTCTGGGGCCAACGTCCTGACTTTC

j_gene: TRBJ1-2
d_gene: NA
abundance: NA
len: 15
v_gene: TRBV29-1
CDR3aa: CSVGPEGGFNYGYTF
CDR3nt: TGCAGCGTTGGCCCTGAGGGGGGGTTTAACTATGGCTACACCTTC

j_gene: TRBJ2-2
d_gene: TRBD2
abundance: few
len: 14
v_gene: TRBV19
CDR3aa: CASRRGEYTGELFF
CDR3nt: TGTGCCAGTAGGCGGGGGGAGTACACCGGGGAGCTGTTTTTT

j_gene: TRBJ1-4
d_gene: TRBD1
abundance: NA
len: 13
v_gene: TRBV11-2
CDR3aa: CASRGTAGEKLFF
CDR3nt: TGTGCCAGCAGGGGGACAGCCGGAGAAAAACTGTTTTTT

j_gene: TRBJ2-3
d_gene: TRBD2
abundance: NA
len: 15
v_gene: TRBV7-3
CDR3aa: CASSRGTSGTDTQYF
CDR3nt: TGTGCCAGCAGCCGGGGGACTAGCGGCACAGATACGCAGTATTTT

j_gene: TRBJ2-3
d_gene: TRBD2
abundance: NA
len: 18
v_gene: TRBV29-1
CDR3aa: CSVAIRGASGGSPDTQYF
CDR3nt: TGCAGCGTCGCCATCCGAGGAGCTAGCGGGGGGAGCCCAGATACGCAGTATTTT

j_gene: TRBJ1-1
d_gene: NA
abundance: NA
len: 13
v_gene: TRBV18
CDR3aa: CASSPTQATEAFF
CDR3nt: TGTGCCAGCTCCCCGACACAGGCCACTGAAGCTTTCTTT

j_gene: TRBJ2-1
d_gene: TRBD2
abundance: NA
len: 17
v_gene: TRBV3-1/TRBV3-2
CDR3aa: CASSPRYGTSGNNEQFF
CDR3nt: TGTGCCAGCAGCCCCAGATACGGGACTAGCGGAAACAATGAGCAGTTCTTC

j_gene: TRBJ2-7
d_gene: NA
abundance: NA
len: 13
v_gene: TRBV6-5
CDR3aa: CASSLGPTYEQYF
CDR3nt: TGTGCCAGCAGTTTGGGGCCGACCTACGAGCAGTACTTC